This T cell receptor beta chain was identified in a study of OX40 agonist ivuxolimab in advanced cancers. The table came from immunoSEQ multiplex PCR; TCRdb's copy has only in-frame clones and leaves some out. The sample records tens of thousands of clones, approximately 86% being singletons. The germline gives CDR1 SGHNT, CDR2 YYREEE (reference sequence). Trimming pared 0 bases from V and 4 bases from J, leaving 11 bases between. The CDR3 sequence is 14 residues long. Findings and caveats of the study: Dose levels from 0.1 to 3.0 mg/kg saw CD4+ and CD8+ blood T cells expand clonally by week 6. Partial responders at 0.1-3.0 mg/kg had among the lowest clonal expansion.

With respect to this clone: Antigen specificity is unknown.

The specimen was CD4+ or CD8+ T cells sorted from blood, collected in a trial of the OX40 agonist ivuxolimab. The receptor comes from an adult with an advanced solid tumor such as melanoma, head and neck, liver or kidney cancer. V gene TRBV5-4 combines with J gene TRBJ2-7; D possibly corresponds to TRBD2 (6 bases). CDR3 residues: CASSLGGVGYEQYF. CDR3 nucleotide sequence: TGTGCCAGCAGCTTGGGCGGGGTTGGGTACGAGCAGTACTTC.